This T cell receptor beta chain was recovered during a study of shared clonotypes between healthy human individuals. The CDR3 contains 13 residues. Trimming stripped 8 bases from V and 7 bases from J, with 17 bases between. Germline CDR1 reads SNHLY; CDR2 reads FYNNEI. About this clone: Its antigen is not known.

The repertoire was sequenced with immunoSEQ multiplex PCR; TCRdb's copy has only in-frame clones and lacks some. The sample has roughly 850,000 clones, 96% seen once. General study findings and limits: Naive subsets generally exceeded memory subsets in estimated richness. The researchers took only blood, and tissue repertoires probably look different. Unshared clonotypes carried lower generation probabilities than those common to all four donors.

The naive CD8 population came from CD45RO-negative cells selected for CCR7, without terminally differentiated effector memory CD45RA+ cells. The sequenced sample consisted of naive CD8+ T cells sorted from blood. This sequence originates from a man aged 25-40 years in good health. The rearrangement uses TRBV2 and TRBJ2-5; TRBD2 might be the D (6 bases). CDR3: CASLLAAGWTQYF. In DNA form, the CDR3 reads TGTGCCAGCCTACTAGCTGCCGGATGGACCCAGTACTTC.